Detailed here is one T cell receptor beta chain. Here immunoSEQ multiplex PCR was the method, and the copy in TCRdb shows in-frame clones only, minus some. This table has roughly 140,000 clones, about 81% appearing once. This entry is derived from a study of blood T cell repertoires in COVID-19. V was cut by 6 bases and J by 9 bases, with 12 bases left in between. The germline V gene has CDR1 KGHSH and CDR2 LQKENI. CDR3 size: 13 residues. What was sequenced was PBMCs or T cells enriched from blood (not recorded which). The chain carries TRBV18 and TRBJ1-6; possibly TRBD1 for D (6 bases). The sequence was collected from a man aged 50 to 60 who had recovered from COVID-19. CDR3 region: CASSRGGSSPLHF. In DNA, the CDR3 is TGTGCCAGCTCCCGCGGGGGCTCTTCACCCCTCCACTTT.